These 12 T cell receptor beta chains came from one sample sequenced in a study of blood T cell repertoires in COVID-19. Repertoires were generated with immunoSEQ multiplex PCR, while TCRdb's copy carries only in-frame clones and drops some. The sample yields 210,000 or so clones, about 88% seen once. Sequenced material: peripheral blood. All receptors derive from a woman in her sixties with acute or convalescent COVID-19.

The chain carries TRBV5-5 and TRBJ1-2; perhaps TRBD1 as D (5 bases). The CDR3 contains 14 residues. CDR1 and CDR2 (germline): SGHKS, YYEKEE (reference sequence). Trimming stripped 2 bases from V and 7 bases from J, with 15 bases between. CDR3: CASSFNTGNPGYTF. CDR3 nucleotide sequence: TGTGCCAGCAGCTTTAACACAGGAAATCCTGGCTACACCTTC.

The chain joins TRBV18 to TRBJ2-5; D is unclear. This CDR3 comprises 15 residues. Germline values: CDR1 KGHSH, CDR2 LQKENI. The V end was cut by 4 bases, the J end by 2 bases, with 14 bases between. In DNA, the CDR3 is TGTGCCAGCTCACTTTGGAAAGACTCGCAAGAGACCCAGTACTTC. Translation: CASSLWKDSQETQYF.

The chain links TRBV6-5 to TRBJ1-3, with D perhaps matching TRBD1 (6 bases). There are 14 residues in the CDR3. From germline, CDR1 is MNHEY and CDR2 SVGAGI. Trimming cost V 3 bases and J 1 base, with 7 bases left between them. This CDR3 reads CASSYDRSGNTIYF. The CDR3 nucleotides read TGTGCCAGCAGTTATGACAGGTCTGGAAACACCATATATTTT.

The rearrangement joins TRBV18 to TRBJ2-1; maybe TRBD2 (6 bases). The V and J ends lost 2 bases and 4 bases respectively, with 15 bases between them. The germline V gene has CDR1 KGHSH and CDR2 LQKENI. The CDR3 is 16 residues long. CDR3 bases: TGTGCCAGCTCACCAAATGGGACTGCTTCATACAATGAGCAGTTCTTC. It encodes CASSPNGTASYNEQFF.

This rearrangement joins TRBV28 to TRBJ1-1, with 11 nucleotides matching TRBD1. Trimming cost V 6 bases and J 7 bases; bases outside gene matches: 10. CDR3 size: 15 residues. CDR1 is MDHEN and CDR2 is SYDVKM in the germline V gene. CDR3 sequence (DNA): TGTGCCAGCAGGTGGACAGGGGGCGCTTCTGTTGAAGCTTTCTTT. This sequence encodes CASRWTGGASVEAFF.

The genes are TRBV5-1 and TRBJ2-1; 9 bases match TRBD2. V trimming: 3 bases; J trimming: 10 bases; junction bases outside the gene matches: 8. The CDR3 spans 14 residues. The germline gives CDR1 SGHRS, CDR2 YFSETQ. Written as DNA, the CDR3 is TGCGCCAGCAGCTCGCGGGCGGGGGGGCACGAGCAGTTCTTC. Translating gives CASSSRAGGHEQFF.

The chain links TRBV6-2 or TRBV6-3 to TRBJ2-3; perhaps TRBD2 as D (5 bases). The CDR3 covers 16 residues. Germline V gene sequence: CDR1 MNHEY, CDR2 SVGEGT. Trimming cost V 2 bases and J 0 bases, with 12 bases left between them. Written as DNA, the CDR3 is TGTGCCAGCAGTTACCCGACGGGATCTAGCACAGATACGCAGTATTTT. Protein product: CASSYPTGSSTDTQYF.

The chain joins TRBV4-1 to TRBJ2-3; D might be TRBD2 (6 bases). V lost 3 bases, J lost 1 base, and 14 bases lay in between. The CDR3 consists of 16 residues. Germline loops: CDR1 MGHRA, CDR2 YSYEKL. Written as DNA, the CDR3 is TGCGCCAGCAGCCAGGGGTGGGGACTGGGCACAGATACGCAGTATTTT. This encodes CASSQGWGLGTDTQYF.

The V call is TRBV10-2, the J call TRBJ1-2; 10 nucleotides agree with TRBD1. Losses at the gene ends were 0 bases for V and 5 bases for J; bases not matched to a gene: 9. The CDR3 covers 17 residues. The germline gives CDR1 WSHSY, CDR2 SAAADI. CDR3 nucleotides: TGCGCCAGCAGTGAGTCGAGACAGGGGGCACGAGGGTATGGCTACACCTTC. It encodes CASSESRQGARGYGYTF.

The V and J genes are TRBV5-5 and TRBJ1-1; 7 bases map to TRBD1. Germline V lookup: CDR1 SGHKS, CDR2 YYEKEE (reference sequence). J lost 4 bases, V lost 3 bases, and 9 bases had no gene match. This CDR3 spans 15 amino acids. CDR3 coding DNA: TGTGCCAGCAGCTGGGAGGCAGGGGGAGGCACTGAAGCTTTCTTT. The encoded protein is CASSWEAGGGTEAFF.

J is TRBJ2-1 and V is TRBV7-2; D remains ambiguous. With 5 bases removed from V and 8 bases from J, the gap between germline ends came to 19 bases. The CDR3 has 15 residues. The germline gives CDR1 SGHTA, CDR2 FQGNSA. DNA for the CDR3: TGTGCCAGCAGCCCATACTCGGTCCTTGGGCATGAGCAGTTCTTC. This translates into CASSPYSVLGHEQFF.

The rearrangement uses TRBV6-1 and TRBJ2-1; 8 nucleotides align to TRBD2. After removal of 4 bases from V and 4 bases from J, the junction contained 9 bases not matched to a gene. Germline-derived CDR1 and CDR2 are MNHNS and SASEGT. This CDR3 has 16 residues. CDR3 residues: CASSALSGGGYNEQFF. The CDR3 nucleotides read TGTGCCAGCAGTGCCCTTTCGGGGGGGGGTTACAATGAGCAGTTCTTC.